This entry describes one T cell receptor beta chain. The data were taken from a study of blood T cell repertoires in COVID-19. TCRdb's copy holds only in-frame clones and misses some; the assay was immunoSEQ multiplex PCR. Counted here are approximately 290,000 clones, approximately 83% occurring once; the ten biggest clones make up 3.5% to 5.5%. Germline values: CDR1 SQVTM, CDR2 ANQGSEA. This CDR3 comprises 14 residues. J was trimmed by 2 bases and V by 4 bases; bases with no gene match: 6. The J gene is TRBJ2-3, the V gene TRBV29-1, with 7 bases lining up with TRBD1. The origin of this receptor is a woman aged 25 to 39 who had recovered from COVID-19. The material sequenced was PBMCs or T cells enriched from blood (not recorded which). CDR3 protein: CSVGTGPSTDTQYF. DNA for the CDR3: TGCAGCGTTGGGACAGGTCCTTCCACAGATACGCAGTATTTT.